The rows below give T cell receptor beta chains drawn from one sample of a study of blood T cell repertoires in COVID-19. TCRdb keeps only in-frame clones here, not all; method: immunoSEQ multiplex PCR. This sample has roughly 200,000 clones, with roughly 90% found just once. Sequenced material: PBMCs or T cells enriched from blood (not recorded which). Receptors originate from a woman in her 30s who had been exposed to COVID-19. The CDR3 runs from the conserved cysteine through the conserved F or W. D genes are given only for firm matches. Expanded clones get a size class; other rows say once, few or many, or leave the size out.

v_call,clone_size,j_call,d_call,cdr3_nt,cdr3_aa
TRBV7-2,few,TRBJ2-1,NA,TGTGCCAGCAGCTACTTTTGGGGCGATGAGCAGTTCTTC,CASSYFWGDEQFF
TRBV7-3,NA,TRBJ2-3,NA,TGTGCCAGCAGCTTAATAGTAGGGGGACACCTTAGCACAGATACGCAGTATTTT,CASSLIVGGHLSTDTQYF
TRBV9,NA,TRBJ2-7,TRBD1,TGTGCCAGCAGCATCCAGGGGGCCTCCTACGAGCAGTACTTC,CASSIQGASYEQYF
TRBV7-8,NA,TRBJ1-2,NA,TGTGCCAGCAGCCCATCAGGGATTTTGGGCTACACCTTC,CASSPSGILGYTF
TRBV19,NA,TRBJ1-2,NA,TGTGCCAGTAGTAAGATTGGGCACTATGGCTACACCTTC,CASSKIGHYGYTF
TRBV29-1,NA,TRBJ1-2,NA,TGCAGCGTTGGTCGAGGCGACTATGGCTACACCTTC,CSVGRGDYGYTF
TRBV15,once,TRBJ1-6,TRBD1,TGTGCCACCAGCATTCCGGGACAGGGGTCTTCACCCCTCCACTTT,CATSIPGQGSSPLHF
TRBV2,NA,TRBJ1-5,TRBD1,TGTGCCAGCAGCGCAGGGGGCCATCGTGGCAATCAGCCCCAGCATTTT,CASSAGGHRGNQPQHF
TRBV9,NA,TRBJ2-2,TRBD1,TGTGCCAGCAGCGTGGGGCCGGGACAGAGTAACACCGGGGAGCTGTTTTTT,CASSVGPGQSNTGELFF
TRBV19,NA,TRBJ2-5,TRBD2,TGTGCCAGTAGTATAGGACCCAGCATCGGGCGGGGGGCAAAAGAGACCCAGTACTTC,CASSIGPSIGRGAKETQYF
TRBV21-1,NA,TRBJ2-3,NA,TGTGCCAGCGCGACAGGGGGCACAGATACGCAGTATTTT,CASATGGTDTQYF
TRBV5-6,few,TRBJ1-2,NA,TGTGCCAGCAGCCAGACTTTTGGCTACACCTTC,CASSQTFGYTF
TRBV19,NA,TRBJ2-3,TRBD2,TGTGCCAGTAGTATCCCGGGGAGGGCGGGAGATACGCAGTATTTT,CASSIPGRAGDTQYF
TRBV7-3,NA,TRBJ2-2,TRBD2,TGTGCCAGCAGCCCCTACCGGGGGGGGAGGGGCACCGGGGAGCTGTTTTTT,CASSPYRGGRGTGELFF
TRBV19,once,TRBJ2-7,NA,TGTGCCAGTAGTATAGGGGGCACCTACGAGCAGTACTTC,CASSIGGTYEQYF
TRBV7-2,NA,TRBJ1-3,NA,TGTGCCAGCAGCTTCCAGGTTGCCAGGCGGACAAGCTCTGGAAACACCATATATTTT,CASSFQVARRTSSGNTIYF
TRBV11-3,NA,TRBJ2-7,NA,TGTGCCAGCAGACTCACCGCCCACTCCTACGAGCAGTACTTC,CASRLTAHSYEQYF
TRBV30,NA,TRBJ1-1,NA,TGTGCCTGGAGTGCGCGGACTGAAGCTTTCTTT,CAWSARTEAFF
TRBV7-9,NA,TRBJ1-3,TRBD1,TGTGCCAGCAGCACGACGACAGGGGGGCTAAACACCATATATTTT,CASSTTTGGLNTIYF
TRBV18,NA,TRBJ2-3,TRBD2,TGTGCCAGCTCGCCACTAGCGGGGGGGAGCACAGATACGCAGTATTTT,CASSPLAGGSTDTQYF
TRBV7-6,NA,TRBJ1-6,NA,TGTGCCAGCAGCCCAAACAATAATTCACCCCTCCACTTT,CASSPNNNSPLHF
TRBV3-1/TRBV3-2,NA,TRBJ2-7,TRBD1,TGTGCCAGCAGCCTTAGGGGACAGGGAGTCTCCTTTAGGTACGAGCAGTACTTC,CASSLRGQGVSFRYEQYF
TRBV9,NA,TRBJ2-1,NA,TGTGCCAGCAGCGTAGTTGGCAGTAACAATGAGCAGTTCTTC,CASSVVGSNNEQFF
TRBV7-3,NA,TRBJ2-2,TRBD1,TGTGCCAGCAGCTTCCAGACAGGGGCGAACACCGGGGAGCTGTTTTTT,CASSFQTGANTGELFF
TRBV5-6,NA,TRBJ2-1,NA,TGTGCCAGCAGCCAGGACAGACCCTACAATGAGCAGTTCTTC,CASSQDRPYNEQFF
TRBV15,NA,TRBJ1-3,NA,TGTGCCACCAGGGCTCCGGGATCTGGAAACACCATATATTTT,CATRAPGSGNTIYF
TRBV7-2,NA,TRBJ1-4,TRBD1,TGTGCCAGCAGCTTAGTGGGACAGGCTAATGAAAAACTGTTTTTT,CASSLVGQANEKLFF
TRBV7-9,many,TRBJ1-2,TRBD1,TGTGCCAGCAGCCAACAGGCGGGGACAGGGAACTATGGCTACACCTTC,CASSQQAGTGNYGYTF
TRBV14,NA,TRBJ2-4,NA,TGTGCCAGCAGCCAAGATTCGTGGCCGTCTCTAGCCAAAAACATTCAGTACTTC,CASSQDSWPSLAKNIQYF
TRBV7-8,NA,TRBJ2-3,NA,TGTGCCAGCAGTCCTCCTACAGGCTATAGCACAGATACGCAGTATTTT,CASSPPTGYSTDTQYF
TRBV7-8,few,TRBJ2-2,TRBD1,TGTGCCAGCAGCCCATCAGGGACAGGGAACACCGGGGAGCTGTTTTTT,CASSPSGTGNTGELFF
TRBV29-1,NA,TRBJ2-5,NA,TGCAGCGTTGGACAAACCAGGGCAGGCCAAGAGACCCAGTACTTC,CSVGQTRAGQETQYF
TRBV5-1,NA,TRBJ2-1,TRBD1,TGCGCCAGCAGCTTACAGGGGCGCCAATCAGACAATGAGCAGTTCTTC,CASSLQGRQSDNEQFF
TRBV27,NA,TRBJ2-7,NA,TGTGCCAGCAGAGTTTGGAACCGGGGATCCTACGAGCAGTACTTC,CASRVWNRGSYEQYF
TRBV27,NA,TRBJ1-4,NA,TGTGCCAGCAGTTTCTCAAGGGAGGAAAAACTGTTTTTT,CASSFSREEKLFF
TRBV7-9,NA,TRBJ2-1,NA,TGTGCCAGCAGCTTAGCGGGGGGGGCGAGGGTCCAGTATGAGCAGTTCTTC,CASSLAGGARVQYEQFF
TRBV11-2,NA,TRBJ1-2,TRBD1,TGTGCCAGCAGCCCTGTTCGACAGGGGAACTATGGCTACACCTTC,CASSPVRQGNYGYTF
TRBV9,NA,TRBJ1-2,TRBD1,TGTGCCAGCAGCGCCTTTCCCAATGACAGGGTCTATGGCTACACCTTC,CASSAFPNDRVYGYTF
TRBV6-1,NA,TRBJ1-1,NA,TGTGCCAGCAGTGAAGACAGATTCGGCATGAACACTGAAGCTTTCTTT,CASSEDRFGMNTEAFF
TRBV18,NA,TRBJ2-3,NA,TGTGCCAGCTCACCTAACGGGGGAGGCACAGATACGCAGTATTTT,CASSPNGGGTDTQYF
TRBV30,NA,TRBJ1-1,TRBD1,TGTGCCTGGAATGGGGACAGGCCCGTTAACATGAACACTGAAGCTTTCTTT,CAWNGDRPVNMNTEAFF
TRBV24-1,NA,TRBJ2-2,NA,TGTGCCACCAGTGATACAGGGAATGCCCCCGGGGAGCTGTTTTTT,CATSDTGNAPGELFF
TRBV29-1,NA,TRBJ1-2,TRBD1,TGCAGCGTGGAGGGACAGGCGGGGACCAGTGGCTACACCTTC,CSVEGQAGTSGYTF
TRBV5-6,NA,TRBJ1-5,TRBD1,TGTGCCAGCAGCTCCACCGGGACAGGGGATCAGCCCCAGCATTTT,CASSSTGTGDQPQHF
TRBV27,NA,TRBJ1-1,NA,TGTGCCAGCCGCTCAAGACTTAGGTCTGAAGCTTTCTTT,CASRSRLRSEAFF